Below are 8 T cell receptor beta chains sequenced from a single sample in a study of beta chain features in type 1 diabetes. Every isolated RNA sample was fully reverse transcribed, so sequencing captured expressed TCRB transcripts. Generated by immunoSEQ multiplex PCR, the TCRdb table keeps only in-frame clones and is missing some. The sample shows 200,000 to 250,000 clones, around 26% of them seen only once. The sequenced material came from central memory CD4+ T cells from blood. The receptors come from a man aged 25-45 years in good health.

The J gene is TRBJ1-6, the V gene TRBV7-8; 7 bases fit TRBD1. The trim removed 0 bases at V and 9 bases at J, leaving 5 bases unmatched. The CDR3 contains 15 residues. From germline, CDR1 is SGHVS and CDR2 FQNEAQ. CDR3 DNA sequence: TGTGCCAGCAGCTTAGCGAGCAGGGGGGCTTCACCCCTCCACTTT. Translated, it gives CASSLASRGASPLHF.

In its sample, this clone was seen a few times. The rearrangement joins TRBV5-4 to TRBJ2-1, with D perhaps matching TRBD2 (5 bases). This CDR3 is built from 14 residues. Per germline, CDR1 SGHNT and CDR2 YYREEE (reference sequence). The V end lost 3 bases, the J end lost 2 bases, and 9 bases lay between the germline ends. This CDR3 is CASSSPGTYNEQFF. CDR3 in DNA: TGTGCCAGCAGCTCGCCGGGAACCTACAATGAGCAGTTCTTC.

The chain employs TRBV29-1 and TRBJ2-1; TRBD2 matches 9 bases. Germline V gene sequence: CDR1 SQVTM, CDR2 ANQGSEA. V shed 5 bases and J 9 bases; nucleotides not matched to a gene: 8. The CDR3 is made up of 13 amino acids. CDR3 sequence reads: CSVIPGLAVEQFF. The DNA for the CDR3 is TGCAGCGTTATACCGGGACTAGCTGTTGAGCAGTTCTTC.

The chain is built from TRBV7-2 and TRBJ1-4; perhaps TRBD1 as D (6 bases). CDR1 and CDR2 (germline): SGHTA, FQGNSA. V gave up 5 bases and J gave up 8 bases, with 18 bases separating them. This CDR3 comprises 15 residues. The CDR3 DNA reads TGTGCCAGCAGCAATGGCGGGGGGCTGGGCGAAAAACTGTTTTTT. Protein product: CASSNGGGLGEKLFF.

CDR3 sequence reads: CASSPGGPSRHEQYF. The CDR3 nucleotides are TGTGCCAGCAGCCCAGGGGGTCCTTCTAGGCACGAGCAGTACTTC. The chain has TRBV7-2 and TRBJ2-7, with 7 bases aligning to TRBD1. The V segment lost 5 bases and the J segment 5 bases; nucleotides outside the gene matches: 12. The length of the CDR3 is 15 residues. CDR1 is SGHTA, CDR2 FQGNSA, per germline.

This clone was observed a handful of times. The V call is TRBV10-2, the J call TRBJ2-1; 13 nucleotides agree with TRBD2. This CDR3 is 13 amino acids long. CDR1 WSHSY and CDR2 SAAADI come from the germline V gene. V gave up 8 bases and J gave up 8 bases; unmatched junction bases: 3. CDR3 nucleotides: TGCGCCAGCCGACTAGCGGGAGGCCATGAGCAGTTCTTC. Translating it yields CASRLAGGHEQFF.

This clone is medium-sized (0.01 to 0.1%) within its sample. Other DNA sequences from this sample encode an identical CDR3 as well. V gene TRBV7-9 combines with J gene TRBJ1-6, with D possibly being TRBD1 (5 bases). CDR1 is SEHNR, CDR2 FQNEAQ, per germline (reference sequence). Trimming pared 4 bases from V and 8 bases from J, leaving 12 bases between. The CDR3 runs to 14 residues. CDR3 residues: CASSSGTAHSPLHF. The CDR3 bases are TGTGCCAGCAGCTCCGGGACCGCTCATTCACCCCTCCACTTT.

J is TRBJ2-7 and V is TRBV29-1; D may be TRBD1 or TRBD2 (5 bases each). CDR3 length: 14 residues. Germline lookup yields CDR1 SQVTM and CDR2 ANQGSEA. V lost 5 bases and J 3 bases, leaving 17 bases between the germline ends. The CDR3 region has the DNA TGCAGCGTTTCGACTGGGGACCAGGGCTACGAGCAGTACTTC. Translating it yields CSVSTGDQGYEQYF.